The entry below describes one TCR beta chain. The CDR3 has 18 amino acids. CDR1 SGHNT and CDR2 YYREEE come from the germline V gene (reference sequence). V shed 3 bases, J shed 0 bases, and the junction held 4 bases outside the gene matches. This sample is part of a study of blood T cell repertoires in COVID-19. The wider study: Both acute and convalescent COVID-19 samples were obtained from the United States, Italy and Spain. Sources were T cells, B-cell-depleted T cells, or PBMCs; the material itself was cDNA or gDNA.

Produced via immunoSEQ multiplex PCR; TCRdb's table is partial and in-frame only. Seen here are roughly 200,000 clones, 70% to 85% observed once, and the top ten hold roughly 14%. The chain employs TRBV5-4 and TRBJ2-6; 12 bases are shared with TRBD2. This TCR came from a man aged 45-65 years who had recovered from COVID-19. What was sequenced was peripheral blood. The CDR3 is CASSWAGLAGSGANVLTF. CDR3 in DNA: TGTGCCAGCAGCTGGGCGGGACTAGCGGGCTCTGGGGCCAACGTCCTGACTTTC.